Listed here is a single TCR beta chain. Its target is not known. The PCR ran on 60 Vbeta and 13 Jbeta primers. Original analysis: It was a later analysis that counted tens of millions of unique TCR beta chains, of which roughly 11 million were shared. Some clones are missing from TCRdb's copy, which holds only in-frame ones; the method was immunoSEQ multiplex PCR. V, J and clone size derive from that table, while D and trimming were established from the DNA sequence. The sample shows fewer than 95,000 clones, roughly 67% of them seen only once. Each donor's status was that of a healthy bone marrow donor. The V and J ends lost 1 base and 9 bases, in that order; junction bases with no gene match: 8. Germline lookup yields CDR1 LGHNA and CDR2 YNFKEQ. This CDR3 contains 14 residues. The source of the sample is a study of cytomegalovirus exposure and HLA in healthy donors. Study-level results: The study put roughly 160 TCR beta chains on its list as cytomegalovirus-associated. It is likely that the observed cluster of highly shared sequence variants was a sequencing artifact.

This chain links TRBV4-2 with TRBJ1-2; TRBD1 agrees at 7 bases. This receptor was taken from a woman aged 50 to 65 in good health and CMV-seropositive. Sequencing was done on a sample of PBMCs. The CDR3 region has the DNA TGTGCCAGCAGCCAAGGGGGGACAGAGAGCAGCTACACCTTC. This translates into CASSQGGTESSYTF.